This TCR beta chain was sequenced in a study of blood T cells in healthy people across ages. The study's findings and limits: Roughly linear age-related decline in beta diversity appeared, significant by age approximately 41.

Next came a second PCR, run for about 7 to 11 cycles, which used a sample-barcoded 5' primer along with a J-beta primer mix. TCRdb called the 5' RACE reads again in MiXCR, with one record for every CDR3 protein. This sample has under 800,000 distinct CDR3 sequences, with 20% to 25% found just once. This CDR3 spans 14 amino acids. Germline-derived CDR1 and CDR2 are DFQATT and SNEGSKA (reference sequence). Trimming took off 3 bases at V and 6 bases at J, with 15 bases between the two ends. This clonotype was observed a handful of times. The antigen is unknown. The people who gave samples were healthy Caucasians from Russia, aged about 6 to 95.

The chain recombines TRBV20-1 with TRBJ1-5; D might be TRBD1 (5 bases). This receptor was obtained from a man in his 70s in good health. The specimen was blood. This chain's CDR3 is CSASRDGRSQPQHF. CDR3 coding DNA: TGCAGTGCTAGTCGGGACGGACGGAGTCAGCCCCAGCATTTT.